This T cell receptor beta chain originates from a study of T-cell memory formation after mild COVID-19. Study-wide background: Each donor largely had its own TCR clusters.

The CDR3 length is 16 residues. CDR1 and CDR2 from the germline V gene are LGHNA and YSLEER. J gave up 3 bases and V 4 bases, and 7 bases lay outside the gene matches. Comments on this clonotype: As yet, its antigen is unknown.

Using constant-segment primers, 5'RACE produced TCR alpha and TCR beta cDNA libraries carrying sample barcodes and UMIs. TCRdb called the 5' RACE reads again in MiXCR, with one record for every CDR3 protein. Altogether roughly 250,000 distinct CDR3 sequences are present, 16% being singletons, with the ten largest covering 3.5% to 4%. Study-wide findings and caveats: Later expanders leaned toward CD4+, whereas clones contracting from day 15 to 85 were balanced CD4/CD8. That cross-reactive memory joined was suggested by some responding clones appearing in pre-infection memory.

Specimen: PBMCs or a T cell subset sorted from them (not recorded which). This chain links TRBV4-3 with TRBJ1-1; 11 bases match TRBD1. The sequence came from a man between 18 and 29 years old who had mild COVID-19 (a few samples of this study predate the infection). Cell type and time point are not known. CDR3 loop: CASSLTAGQGDTEAFF. CDR3 nucleotides: TGCGCCAGCAGCCTTACCGCGGGACAGGGGGACACTGAAGCTTTCTTT.